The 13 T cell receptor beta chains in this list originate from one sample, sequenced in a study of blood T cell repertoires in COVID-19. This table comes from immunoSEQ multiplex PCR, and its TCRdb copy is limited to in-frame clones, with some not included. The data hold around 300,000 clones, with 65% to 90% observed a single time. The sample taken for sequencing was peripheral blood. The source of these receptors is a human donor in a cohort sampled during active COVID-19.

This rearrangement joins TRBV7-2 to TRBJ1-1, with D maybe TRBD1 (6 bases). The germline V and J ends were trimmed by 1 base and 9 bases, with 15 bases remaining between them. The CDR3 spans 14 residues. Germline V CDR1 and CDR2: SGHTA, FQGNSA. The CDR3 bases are TGTGCCAGCAGCTTAGGGCTACAGGGAGTGAAAGCTTTCTTT. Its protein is CASSLGLQGVKAFF.

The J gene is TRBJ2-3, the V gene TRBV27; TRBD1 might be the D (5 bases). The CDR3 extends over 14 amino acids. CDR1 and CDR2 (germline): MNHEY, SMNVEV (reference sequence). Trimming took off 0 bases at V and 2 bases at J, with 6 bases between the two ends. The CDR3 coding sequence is TGTGCCAGCAGTTTATCGACAGCCACAGATACGCAGTATTTT. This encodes CASSLSTATDTQYF.

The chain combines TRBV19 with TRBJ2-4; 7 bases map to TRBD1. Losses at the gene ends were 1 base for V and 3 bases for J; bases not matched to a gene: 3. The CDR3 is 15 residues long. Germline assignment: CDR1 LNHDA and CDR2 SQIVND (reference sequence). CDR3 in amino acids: CASSIAPGGKNIQYF. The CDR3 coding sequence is TGTGCCAGTAGTATAGCCCCAGGGGGCAAAAACATTCAGTACTTC.

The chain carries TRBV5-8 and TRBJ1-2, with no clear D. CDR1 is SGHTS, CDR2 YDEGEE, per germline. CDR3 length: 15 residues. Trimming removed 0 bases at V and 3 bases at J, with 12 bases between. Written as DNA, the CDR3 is TGTGCCAGCAGCTTGGTGGCCCGCGGCCACTATGGCTACACCTTC. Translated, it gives CASSLVARGHYGYTF.

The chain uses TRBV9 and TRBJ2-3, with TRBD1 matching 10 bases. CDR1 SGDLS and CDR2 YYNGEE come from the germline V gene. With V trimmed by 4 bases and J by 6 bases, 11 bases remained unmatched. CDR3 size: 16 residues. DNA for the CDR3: TGTGCCAGCAGCCCCCTGCGGGACAGGGGCCCGGATACGCAGTATTTT. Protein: CASSPLRDRGPDTQYF.

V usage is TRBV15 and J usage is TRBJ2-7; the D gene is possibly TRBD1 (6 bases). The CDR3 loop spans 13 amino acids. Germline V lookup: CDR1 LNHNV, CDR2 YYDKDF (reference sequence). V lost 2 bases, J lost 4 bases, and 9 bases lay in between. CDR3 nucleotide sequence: TGTGCCACCAGCAGACGACAGGCTTACGAGCAGTACTTC. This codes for CATSRRQAYEQYF. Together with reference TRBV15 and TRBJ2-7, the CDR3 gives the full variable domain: DAMVIQNPRYQVTQFGKPVTLSCSQTLNHNVMYWYQQKSSQAPKLLFHYYDKDFNNEADTPDNFQSRRPNTSFCFLDIRSPGLGDTAMYLCATSRRQAYEQYFGPGTRLTVT.

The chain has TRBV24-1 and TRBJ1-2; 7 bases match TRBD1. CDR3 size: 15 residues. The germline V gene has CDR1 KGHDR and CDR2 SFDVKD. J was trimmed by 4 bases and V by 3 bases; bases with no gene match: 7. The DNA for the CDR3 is TGTGCCACCAGTGATCCTCAAACAGGGGTCTATGGCTACACCTTC. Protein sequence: CATSDPQTGVYGYTF.

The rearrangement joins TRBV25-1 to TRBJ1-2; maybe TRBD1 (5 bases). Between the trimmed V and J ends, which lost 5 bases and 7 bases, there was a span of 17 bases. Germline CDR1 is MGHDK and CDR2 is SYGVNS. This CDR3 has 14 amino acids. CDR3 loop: CASSPWGGSGGYTF. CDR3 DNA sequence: TGTGCCAGCAGTCCGTGGGGGGGGAGCGGTGGCTACACCTTC.

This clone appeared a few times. CDR3 in amino acids: CASTLGQNNQPQHF. CDR3 DNA sequence: TGTGCCAGCACCCTGGGACAGAACAATCAGCCCCAGCATTTT. The J gene is TRBJ1-5, the V gene TRBV3-1 (or the pseudogene TRBV3-2); TRBD1 aligns across 7 bases. V shed 7 bases, J shed 3 bases, and the junction held 6 bases outside the gene matches. This CDR3 region has 14 residues. The germline V gene encodes CDR1 LGHDT and CDR2 YNNKEL (reference sequence).

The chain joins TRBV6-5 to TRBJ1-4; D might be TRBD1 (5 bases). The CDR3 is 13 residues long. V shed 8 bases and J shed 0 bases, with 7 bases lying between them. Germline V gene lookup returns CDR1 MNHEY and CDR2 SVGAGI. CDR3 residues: CASATATNEKLFF. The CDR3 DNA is TGTGCCAGCGCGACAGCAACTAATGAAAAACTGTTTTTT.

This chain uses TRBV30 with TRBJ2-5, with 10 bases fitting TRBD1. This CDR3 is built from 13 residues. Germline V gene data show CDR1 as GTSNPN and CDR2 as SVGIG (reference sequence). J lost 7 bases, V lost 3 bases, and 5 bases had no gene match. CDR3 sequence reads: CAWRGTGVGTQYF. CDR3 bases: TGTGCCTGGAGGGGGACAGGGGTCGGGACCCAGTACTTC.

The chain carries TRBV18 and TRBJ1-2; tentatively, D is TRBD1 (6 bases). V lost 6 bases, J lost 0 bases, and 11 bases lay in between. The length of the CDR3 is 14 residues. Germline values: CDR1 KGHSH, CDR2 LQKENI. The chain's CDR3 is CASSTGTTNYGYTF. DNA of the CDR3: TGTGCCAGCTCGACCGGGACAACTAACTATGGCTACACCTTC.

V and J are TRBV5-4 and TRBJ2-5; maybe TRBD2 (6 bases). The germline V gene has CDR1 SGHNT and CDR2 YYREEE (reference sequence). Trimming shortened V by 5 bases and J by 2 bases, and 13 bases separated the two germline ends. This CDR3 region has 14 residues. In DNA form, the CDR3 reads TGTGCCAGCAGACGGGAGACAGATCAAGAGACCCAGTACTTC. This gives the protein CASRRETDQETQYF.